The present T cell receptor (beta chain) was sequenced within a study of cytomegalovirus exposure and HLA in healthy donors. The donors were in the roughly 130-subject validation cohort; that cohort was separate from the approximately 700-subject first cohort. Profiling relied on immunoSEQ multiplex PCR, and the TCRdb table lists in-frame clones only, not all of them. The sample holds 200,000 to 300,000 clones; about 86% are singletons and the top ten take around 1.2%. The CDR3 sequence is 14 residues long. Germline CDR1 and CDR2: SEHNR and FQNEAQ (reference sequence). V lost 2 bases, J lost 2 bases, and 9 bases lay in between.

The receptor was isolated from a woman in her 30s in good health and CMV-seropositive. This chain uses TRBV7-9 with TRBJ1-2, with D unclear. Input material: PBMCs. The CDR3 DNA follows: TGTGCCAGCAGCTTAAGAGTCGGGAACTATGGCTACACCTTC. Translating it yields CASSLRVGNYGYTF.